A selection of T cell receptor beta chains follows, all from one sample in a study of cytotoxic CD8 clonotypes in ibrutinib-treated CLL. Assay used: immunoSEQ multiplex PCR; TCRdb lists only in-frame clones, some missing. The table shows more than 110,000 clones, with under 95% occurring only once. Sequencing used PBMCs, obtained after 12 months of ibrutinib treatment. Receptors originate from a human donor with chronic lymphocytic leukemia. Both conserved end residues are part of each CDR3. D genes are given only for firm matches. A clone size is listed for some rows: how often the clone was seen (once, few, many), or a class if it is expanded.

- TRBD1 TRBJ2-7 15 TRBV5-8 TGTGCCAGCAGCCTAGGACAGGGACGATCCTACGAGCAGTACTTC CASSLGQGRSYEQYF
- - TRBJ2-5 15 TRBV23-1 TGCGCCAGCAGTCAATCTCCCCCGGGCGGAGAGACCCAGTACTTC CASSQSPPGGETQYF
- - TRBJ1-4 12 TRBV6-5 TGTGCCAGCAAGAGGGCCGGAGAAAAACTGTTTTTT CASKRAGEKLFF
- - TRBJ2-5 12 TRBV19 TGTGCCAGTAGTATAAGGGCGGAGACCCAGTACTTC CASSIRAETQYF
- - TRBJ1-2 13 TRBV30 TGTGCCTGGAGTGTACCCGGCGGCTATGGCTACACCTTC CAWSVPGGYGYTF
- TRBD1 TRBJ2-7 14 TRBV9 TGTGCCAGCAGCGTAGGGACAGGGGTTGCCGAGCAGTACTTC CASSVGTGVAEQYF
- - TRBJ2-7 11 TRBV20-1 TGCAGTGCTAGAGATCTGCACGAGCAGTACTTC CSARDLHEQYF
- - TRBJ1-4 14 TRBV5-1 TGCGCCAGCAGCAGAACCGGGACGGATGAAAAACTGTTTTTT CASSRTGTDEKLFF
- - TRBJ2-2 17 TRBV2 TGTGCCAGCCGAGGCAGGGTCGGAGCGAGTGGGGGCGGGGAGCTGTTTTTT CASRGRVGASGGGELFF
- TRBD2 TRBJ2-1 15 TRBV19 TGTGCCAGTAGGCGCGCGGGAGGATCGGGGAATGAGCAGTTCTTC CASRRAGGSGNEQFF
few TRBD1 TRBJ2-7 13 TRBV2 TGTGCCAGCAGAGAACAGGGGACCTACGAGCAGTACTTC CASREQGTYEQYF
few - TRBJ2-1 16 TRBV27 TGTGCCAGCAGTACCGCGGACTGGGCCTCCTACAATGAGCAGTTCTTC CASSTADWASYNEQFF
- - TRBJ1-1 15 TRBV6-5 TGTGCCAGCAGTGGGGACGGCCTTGGGAACACTGAAGCTTTCTTT CASSGDGLGNTEAFF
- TRBD1 TRBJ2-5 15 TRBV5-1 TGCGCCAGCAGCTTGGAAGGGACAGGGGCAGAGACCCAGTACTTC CASSLEGTGAETQYF
- - TRBJ2-1 15 TRBV5-6 TGTGCCAGCAGCCCGGGGGGGACAGGCTACAATGAGCAGTTCTTC CASSPGGTGYNEQFF
once - TRBJ1-1 16 TRBV15 TGTGCCACCAGCAGAGCCCTGATTCAGGATAGCACTGAAGCTTTCTTT CATSRALIQDSTEAFF
- TRBD1 TRBJ2-7 14 TRBV6-5 TGTGCCAGCGATCCGGGACAGGGGGCGGGCGAGCAGTACTTC CASDPGQGAGEQYF
- - TRBJ2-3 13 TRBV7-2 TGTGCCAGCAGCTTAGTAGGGAGGGATACGCAGTATTTT CASSLVGRDTQYF
- TRBD1 TRBJ2-6 16 TRBV7-2 TGTGCCAGCAGCTGGACGACAGGGGCTGGGGCCAACGTCCTGACTTTC CASSWTTGAGANVLTF
- - TRBJ2-6 15 TRBV5-1 TGCGCCAGCAGTCCAGGGTGGTCTGGGGCCAACGTCCTGACTTTC CASSPGWSGANVLTF
- - TRBJ1-5 14 TRBV7-8 TGTGCCAGCAGCTTAGTGGCATCGAATCAGCCCCAGCATTTT CASSLVASNQPQHF
- - TRBJ2-7 15 TRBV5-1 TGCGCCAGCAGCCAGTGGGGGTCTCCCTCCTACGAGCAGTACTTC CASSQWGSPSYEQYF
- TRBD2 TRBJ2-7 12 TRBV28 TGTGTTTCCGGGACTAGCGACTACGAGCAGTACTTC CVSGTSDYEQYF
once - TRBJ2-5 13 TRBV5-1 TGCGCCAGCAGCCCGGGGCCCCAAGAGACCCAGTACTTC CASSPGPQETQYF
- TRBD1 TRBJ2-2 14 TRBV9 TGTGCCAGCAGCCCGGACAGGGATGTCGGGGAGCTGTTTTTT CASSPDRDVGELFF
- - TRBJ2-7 12 TRBV2 TGTGCCACCTCGGGGGAGAGTTACGAGCAGTACTTC CATSGESYEQYF